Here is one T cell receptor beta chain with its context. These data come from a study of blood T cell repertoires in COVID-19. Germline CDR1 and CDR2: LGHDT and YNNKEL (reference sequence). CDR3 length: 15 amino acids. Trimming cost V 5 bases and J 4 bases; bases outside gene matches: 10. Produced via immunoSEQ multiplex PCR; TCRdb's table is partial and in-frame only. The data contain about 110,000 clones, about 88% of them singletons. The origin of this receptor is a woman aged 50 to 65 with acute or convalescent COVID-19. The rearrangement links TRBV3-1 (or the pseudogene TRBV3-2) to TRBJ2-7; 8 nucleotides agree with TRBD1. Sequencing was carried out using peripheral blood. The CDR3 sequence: CASSKAGQGTYEQYF. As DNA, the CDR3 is TGTGCCAGCAGCAAGGCCGGACAGGGAACTTACGAGCAGTACTTC.